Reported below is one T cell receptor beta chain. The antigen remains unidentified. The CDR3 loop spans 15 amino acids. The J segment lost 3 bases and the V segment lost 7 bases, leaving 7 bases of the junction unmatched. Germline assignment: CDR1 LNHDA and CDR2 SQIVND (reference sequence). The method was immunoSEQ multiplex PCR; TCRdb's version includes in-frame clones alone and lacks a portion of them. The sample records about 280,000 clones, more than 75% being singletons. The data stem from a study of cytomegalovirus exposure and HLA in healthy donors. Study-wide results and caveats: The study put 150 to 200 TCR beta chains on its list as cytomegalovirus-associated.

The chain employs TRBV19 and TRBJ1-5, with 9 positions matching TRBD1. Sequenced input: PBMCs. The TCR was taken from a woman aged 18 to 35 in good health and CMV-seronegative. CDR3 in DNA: TGTGCCAGTATGGACAGGGGATCCTACAATCAGCCCCAGCATTTT. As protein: CASMDRGSYNQPQHF.